These T cell receptor beta chains were read from a single sample in a study of blood T cell repertoires in COVID-19. Profiled with immunoSEQ multiplex PCR; TCRdb holds only in-frame clones, not every one. The sample consists of some 60,000 clones, about 70% of them appearing once. The sample taken for sequencing was peripheral blood. These receptors originate from a woman between 45 and 65 years old with active or convalescent COVID-19. Each CDR3 is given with its conserved first and last residue. A D gene is named only where the DNA matches it firmly. The listing skips clone size in some rows; elsewhere it reads once, few, many or a size class.

TRBV21-1	TRBJ2-4	.	.	TGTGCCAGCAGCTCCCTAACTTACAGGGGGCAGGACATTCAGTACTTC	CASSSLTYRGQDIQYF
TRBV15	TRBJ2-3	few	TRBD1	TGTGCCACCAGCACGGACAGGGCCGCAGATACGCAGTATTTT	CATSTDRAADTQYF
TRBV5-1	TRBJ2-7	.	TRBD1	TGCGCCAGCAGCGTCTCGACAGGGGGTCTCTACGAGCAGTACTTC	CASSVSTGGLYEQYF
TRBV5-4	TRBJ1-4	.	TRBD1	TGTGCCAGCAGCTTTCGTGCAGGGGGTATCGAAAAACTGTTTTTT	CASSFRAGGIEKLFF
TRBV10-1	TRBJ2-1	.	TRBD2	TGCGCCAGCAGCTCTAGCGGGAGCCATAATGAGCAGTTCTTC	CASSSSGSHNEQFF
TRBV2	TRBJ2-2	.	.	TGTGCCAGCAGTGAAGCTAGACTTGTGAACACCGGGGAGCTGTTTTTT	CASSEARLVNTGELFF
TRBV14	TRBJ2-5	few	TRBD2	TGTGCCAGCAGCCAAGAGGTTTTTGGGACTAGCGGGAGGAGAGAGACCCAGTACTTC	CASSQEVFGTSGRRETQYF
TRBV30	TRBJ2-5	.	TRBD1	TGTGCCTTCCGGGACAGGGAGACCCAGTACTTC	CAFRDRETQYF
TRBV24-1	TRBJ1-6	many	.	TGTGCCACCCAAAGCCCGGGACCGGGGGTTTCACCCCTCCACTTT	CATQSPGPGVSPLHF
TRBV24-1	TRBJ2-1	.	TRBD2	TGTGCCACCAGTACCGGGACACCGGACTTTCGCGGGAGGAATGAGCAGTTCTTC	CATSTGTPDFRGRNEQFF
TRBV2	TRBJ2-2	.	.	TGTGCCAGCAGTGAAGAAGGGGCCACCGGGGAGCTGTTTTTT	CASSEEGATGELFF
TRBV9	TRBJ2-2	.	TRBD2	TGTGCCAGCAGCGCCCTAGCGGGAGACTACACCGGGGAGCTGTTTTTT	CASSALAGDYTGELFF
TRBV27	TRBJ2-1	.	.	TGTGCCAGCAGTCCCCTAGCTGGAAGCTCCTACAATGAGCAGTTCTTC	CASSPLAGSSYNEQFF
TRBV11-2	TRBJ1-1	.	.	TGTGCCAGCAGCTTAGGCCGGGAGGCTGAAGCTTTCTTT	CASSLGREAEAFF
TRBV19	TRBJ1-4	.	.	TGTGCCAGCCACCCCCGGGGGGCAGGTAATGAAAAACTGTTTTTT	CASHPRGAGNEKLFF
TRBV21-1	TRBJ2-7	.	.	TGTGCCAGGGGAGAGCGGCTTACCTACGAGCAGTACTTC	CARGERLTYEQYF